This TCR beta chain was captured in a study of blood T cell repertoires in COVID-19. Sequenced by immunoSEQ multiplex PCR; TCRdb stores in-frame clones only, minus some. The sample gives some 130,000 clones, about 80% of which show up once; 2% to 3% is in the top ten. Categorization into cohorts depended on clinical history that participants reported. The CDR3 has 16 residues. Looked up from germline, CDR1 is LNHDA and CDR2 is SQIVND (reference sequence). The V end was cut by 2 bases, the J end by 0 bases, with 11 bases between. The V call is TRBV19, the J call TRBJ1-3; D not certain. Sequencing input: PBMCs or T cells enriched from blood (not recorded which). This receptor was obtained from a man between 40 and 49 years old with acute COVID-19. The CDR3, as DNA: TGTGCCAGTAGTATATGGAGCCGGGGCTCTGGAAACACCATATATTTT. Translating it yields CASSIWSRGSGNTIYF.